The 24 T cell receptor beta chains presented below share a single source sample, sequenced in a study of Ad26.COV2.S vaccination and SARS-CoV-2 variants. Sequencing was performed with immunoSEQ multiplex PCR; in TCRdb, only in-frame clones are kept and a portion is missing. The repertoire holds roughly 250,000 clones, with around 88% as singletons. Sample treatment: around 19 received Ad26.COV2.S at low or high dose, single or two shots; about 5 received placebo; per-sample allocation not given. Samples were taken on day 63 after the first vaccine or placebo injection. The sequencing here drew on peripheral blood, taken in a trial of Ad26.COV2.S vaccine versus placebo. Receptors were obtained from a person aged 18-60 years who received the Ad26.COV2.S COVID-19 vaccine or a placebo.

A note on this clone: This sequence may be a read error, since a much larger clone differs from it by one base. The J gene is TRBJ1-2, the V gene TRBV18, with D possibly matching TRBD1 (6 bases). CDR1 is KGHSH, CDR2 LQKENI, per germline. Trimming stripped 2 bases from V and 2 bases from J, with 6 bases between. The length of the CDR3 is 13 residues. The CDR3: CASSPGTNYGYTF. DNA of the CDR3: TGTGCCAGCTCACCAGGGACAAACTATGGCTACACCTTC.

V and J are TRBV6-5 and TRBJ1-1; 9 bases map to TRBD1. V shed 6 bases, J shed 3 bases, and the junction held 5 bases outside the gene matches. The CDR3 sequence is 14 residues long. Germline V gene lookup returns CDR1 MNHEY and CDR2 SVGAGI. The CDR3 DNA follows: TGTGCCAGCAGCCAGGACAGGGGTGACACTGAAGCTTTCTTT. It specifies CASSQDRGDTEAFF.

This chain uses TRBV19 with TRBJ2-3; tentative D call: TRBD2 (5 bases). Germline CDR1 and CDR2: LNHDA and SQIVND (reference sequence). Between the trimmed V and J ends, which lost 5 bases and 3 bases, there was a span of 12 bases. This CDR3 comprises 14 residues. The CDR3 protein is CASSPGYRTDTQYF. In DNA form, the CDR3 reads TGTGCCAGTAGTCCGGGGTATCGGACAGATACGCAGTATTTT.

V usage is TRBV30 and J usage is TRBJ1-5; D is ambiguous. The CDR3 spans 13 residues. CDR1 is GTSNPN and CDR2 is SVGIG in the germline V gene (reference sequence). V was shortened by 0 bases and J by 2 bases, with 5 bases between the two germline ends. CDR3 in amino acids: CAWSVPGNQPQHF. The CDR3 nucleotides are TGTGCCTGGAGTGTACCTGGCAATCAGCCCCAGCATTTT.

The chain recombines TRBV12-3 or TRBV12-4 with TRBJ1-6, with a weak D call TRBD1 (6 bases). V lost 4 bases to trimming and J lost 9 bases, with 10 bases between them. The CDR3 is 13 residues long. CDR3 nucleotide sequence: TGTGCCAGCAGTTGGGAGGGGGTTTCACCCCTCCACTTT. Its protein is CASSWEGVSPLHF.

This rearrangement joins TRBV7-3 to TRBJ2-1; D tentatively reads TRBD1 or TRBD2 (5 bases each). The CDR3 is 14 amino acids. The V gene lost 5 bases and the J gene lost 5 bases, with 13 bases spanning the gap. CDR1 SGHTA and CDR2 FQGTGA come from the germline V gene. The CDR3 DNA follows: TGTGCCAGCAGCGCCCCGGGACGGAACAATGAGCAGTTCTTC. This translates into CASSAPGRNNEQFF. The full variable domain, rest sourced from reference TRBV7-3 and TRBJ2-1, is GAGVSQTPSNKVTEKGKYVELRCDPISGHTALYWYRQSLGQGPEFLIYFQGTGAADDSGLPNDRFFAVRPEGSVSTLKIQRTERGDSAVYLCASSAPGRNNEQFFGPGTRLTVL.

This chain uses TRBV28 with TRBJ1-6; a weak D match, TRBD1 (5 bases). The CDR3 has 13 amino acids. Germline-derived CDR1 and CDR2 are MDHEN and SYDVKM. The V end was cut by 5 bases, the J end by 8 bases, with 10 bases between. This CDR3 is CASSPRVYSPLHF. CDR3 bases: TGTGCCAGCAGTCCCAGGGTTTATTCACCCCTCCACTTT.

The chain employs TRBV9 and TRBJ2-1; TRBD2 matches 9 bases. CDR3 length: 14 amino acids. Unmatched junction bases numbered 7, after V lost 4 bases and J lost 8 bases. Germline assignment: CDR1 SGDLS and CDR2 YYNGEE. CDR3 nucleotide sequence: TGTGCCAGCAGCTTGCGGGGGGGCATGGATGAGCAGTTCTTC. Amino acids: CASSLRGGMDEQFF. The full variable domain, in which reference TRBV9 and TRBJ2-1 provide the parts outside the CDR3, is DSGVTQTPKHLITATGQRVTLRCSPRSGDLSVYWYQQSLDQGLQFLIQYYNGEERAKGNILERFSAQQFPDLHSELNLSSLELGDSALYFCASSLRGGMDEQFFGPGTRLTVL.

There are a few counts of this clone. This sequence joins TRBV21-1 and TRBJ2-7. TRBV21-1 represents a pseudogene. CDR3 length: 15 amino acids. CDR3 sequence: CASSNCRGRVYEQYV. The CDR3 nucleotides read TGTGCCAGCAGCAATTGCCGGGGGCGCGTCTACGAGCAGTACGTC.

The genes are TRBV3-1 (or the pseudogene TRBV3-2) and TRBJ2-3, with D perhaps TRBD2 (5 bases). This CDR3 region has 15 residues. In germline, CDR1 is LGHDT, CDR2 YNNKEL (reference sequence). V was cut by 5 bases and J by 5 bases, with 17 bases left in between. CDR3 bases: TGTGCCAGCAGCGCCCCGGGATTCCGGAAAGATACGCAGTATTTT. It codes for CASSAPGFRKDTQYF.

The CDR3 loop is CASGLDRGREAFF. The DNA of the CDR3 is TGTGCTAGTGGTTTGGACAGGGGGCGCGAAGCTTTCTTT. This chain links TRBV12-5 with TRBJ1-1, with 9 positions matching TRBD1. Germline V gives CDR1 LGHNT, CDR2 FRNRAP. Germline trimming cut 1 base from V and 8 bases from J; bases unmatched to any gene: 2. This CDR3 is built from 13 residues.

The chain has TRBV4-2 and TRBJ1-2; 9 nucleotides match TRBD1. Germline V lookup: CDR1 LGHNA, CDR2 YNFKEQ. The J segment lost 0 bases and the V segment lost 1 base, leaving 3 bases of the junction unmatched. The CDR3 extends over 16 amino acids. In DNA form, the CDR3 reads TGTGCCAGCAGCCAAGGGACAGGGGAAGCTAACTATGGCTACACCTTC. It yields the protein CASSQGTGEANYGYTF.

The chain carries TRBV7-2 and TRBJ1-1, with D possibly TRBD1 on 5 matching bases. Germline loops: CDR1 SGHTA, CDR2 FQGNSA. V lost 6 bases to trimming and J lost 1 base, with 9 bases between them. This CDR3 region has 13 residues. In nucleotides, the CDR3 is TGTGCCAGCAGATGGGGGGGGAACACTGAAGCTTTCTTT. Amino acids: CASRWGGNTEAFF.

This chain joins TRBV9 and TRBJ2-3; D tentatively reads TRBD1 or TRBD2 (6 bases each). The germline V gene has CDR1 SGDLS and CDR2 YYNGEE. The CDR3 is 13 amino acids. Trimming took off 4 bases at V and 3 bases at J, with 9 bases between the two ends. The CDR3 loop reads CASSRGPTDTQYF. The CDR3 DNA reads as TGTGCCAGCAGCCGGGGGCCGACAGATACGCAGTATTTT. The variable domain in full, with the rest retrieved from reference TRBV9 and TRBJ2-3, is DSGVTQTPKHLITATGQRVTLRCSPRSGDLSVYWYQQSLDQGLQFLIQYYNGEERAKGNILERFSAQQFPDLHSELNLSSLELGDSALYFCASSRGPTDTQYFGPGTRLTVL.

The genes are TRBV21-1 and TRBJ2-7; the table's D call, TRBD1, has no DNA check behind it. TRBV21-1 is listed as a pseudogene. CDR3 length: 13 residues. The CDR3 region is CASSRDSSYEQYV. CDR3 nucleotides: TGTGCCAGCAGCAGGGACAGTTCCTACGAGCAGTACGTC.

CDR3: CSVHSLAGRDEQFF. As DNA, the CDR3 is TGCAGCGTTCATTCCCTAGCGGGAAGGGATGAGCAGTTCTTC. The chain is built from TRBV29-1 and TRBJ2-1; 9 bases fit TRBD2. The J segment lost 8 bases and the V segment lost 5 bases, leaving 10 bases of the junction unmatched. Per germline, CDR1 SQVTM and CDR2 ANQGSEA. The CDR3 runs to 14 residues.

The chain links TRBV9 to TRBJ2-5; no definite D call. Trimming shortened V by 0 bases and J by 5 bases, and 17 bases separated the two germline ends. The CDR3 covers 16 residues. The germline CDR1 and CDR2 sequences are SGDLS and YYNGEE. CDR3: CASSVDKGQRVETQYF. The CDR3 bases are TGTGCCAGCAGCGTAGATAAAGGTCAACGGGTTGAGACCCAGTACTTC. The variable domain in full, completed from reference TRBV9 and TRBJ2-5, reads DSGVTQTPKHLITATGQRVTLRCSPRSGDLSVYWYQQSLDQGLQFLIQYYNGEERAKGNILERFSAQQFPDLHSELNLSSLELGDSALYFCASSVDKGQRVETQYFGPGTRLLVL.

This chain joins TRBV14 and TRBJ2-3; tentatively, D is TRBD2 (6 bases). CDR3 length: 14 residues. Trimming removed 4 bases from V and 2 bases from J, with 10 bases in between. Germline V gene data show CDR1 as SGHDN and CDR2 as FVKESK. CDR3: CASSRGEFTDTQYF. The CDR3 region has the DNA TGTGCCAGCAGCCGCGGGGAATTCACAGATACGCAGTATTTT.

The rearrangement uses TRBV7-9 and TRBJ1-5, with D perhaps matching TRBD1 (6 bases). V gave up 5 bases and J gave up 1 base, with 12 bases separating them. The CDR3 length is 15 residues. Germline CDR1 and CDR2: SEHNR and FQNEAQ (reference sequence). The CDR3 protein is CASSVGQPSNQPQHF. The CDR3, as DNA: TGTGCCAGCAGCGTAGGACAGCCGAGCAATCAGCCCCAGCATTTT.

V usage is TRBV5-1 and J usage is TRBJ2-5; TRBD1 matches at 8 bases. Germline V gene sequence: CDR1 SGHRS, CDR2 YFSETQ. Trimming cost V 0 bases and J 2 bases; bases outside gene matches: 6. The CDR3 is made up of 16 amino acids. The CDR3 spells CASSLGTGSFQETQYF. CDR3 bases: TGCGCCAGCAGCTTGGGGACAGGGTCTTTTCAAGAGACCCAGTACTTC.

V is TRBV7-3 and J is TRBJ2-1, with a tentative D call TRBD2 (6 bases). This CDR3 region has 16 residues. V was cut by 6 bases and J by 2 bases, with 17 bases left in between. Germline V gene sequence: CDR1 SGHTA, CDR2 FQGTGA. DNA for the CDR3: TGTGCCAGCAGGGACCCCGGGACTCCCCCCTACAATGAGCAGTTCTTC. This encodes CASRDPGTPPYNEQFF.

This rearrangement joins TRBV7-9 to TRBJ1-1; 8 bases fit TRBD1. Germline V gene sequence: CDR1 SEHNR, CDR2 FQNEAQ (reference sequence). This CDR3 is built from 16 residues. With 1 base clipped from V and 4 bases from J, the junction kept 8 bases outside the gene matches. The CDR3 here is CASSLVRQGRGTEAFF. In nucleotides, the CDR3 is TGTGCCAGCAGCTTAGTGAGACAGGGGAGGGGCACTGAAGCTTTCTTT.

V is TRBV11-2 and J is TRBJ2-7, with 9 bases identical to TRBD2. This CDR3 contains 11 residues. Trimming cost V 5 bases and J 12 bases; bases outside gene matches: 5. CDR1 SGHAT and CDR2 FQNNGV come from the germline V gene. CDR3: CASSAGLAMYV. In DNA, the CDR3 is TGTGCCAGCAGCGCGGGACTAGCAATGTACGTC.

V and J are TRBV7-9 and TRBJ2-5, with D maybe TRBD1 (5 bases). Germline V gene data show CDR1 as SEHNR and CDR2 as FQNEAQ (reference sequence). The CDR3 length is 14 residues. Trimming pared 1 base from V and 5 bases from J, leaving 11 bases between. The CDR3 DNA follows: TGTGCCAGCAGCTTAGGGCAGGGTTTTGAGACCCAGTACTTC. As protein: CASSLGQGFETQYF.